These T cell receptor beta chains were read from a single sample in a study of blood T cell repertoires in COVID-19. TCRdb keeps only in-frame clones here, not all; method: immunoSEQ multiplex PCR. Here the sample spans roughly 100,000 clones, 70% to 90% being singletons. The sequenced sample consisted of peripheral blood. The receptor set was obtained from a woman in her seventies with acute or convalescent COVID-19. Each CDR3 is given with its conserved first and last residue. D genes are given only for firm matches. Clone size, where shown, is once, few, many, or a class for clones that have expanded.

j_call d_call clone_size v_call cdr3_aa cdr3_nt
TRBJ2-2 TRBD1 once TRBV2 CASRETIYETGANTGELFF TGTGCCAGCAGAGAGACAATATACGAGACAGGGGCGAACACCGGGGAGCTGTTTTTT
TRBJ1-3 - - TRBV14 CASSQGHAGVNSGNTIYF TGTGCCAGCAGCCAGGGACACGCGGGTGTTAACTCTGGAAACACCATATATTTT
TRBJ2-1 TRBD2 once TRBV9 CASSNPGTSGRRGSYNEQFF TGTGCCAGCAGCAACCCCGGGACTAGCGGGAGGCGGGGCTCCTACAATGAGCAGTTCTTC
TRBJ1-1 TRBD1 - TRBV3-1/TRBV3-2 CASSQGQGAMTEAFF TGTGCCAGCAGCCAAGGTCAGGGGGCTATGACTGAAGCTTTCTTT
TRBJ1-2 - - TRBV12-3/TRBV12-4 CASSLGGMGGYTF TGTGCCAGCAGTTTGGGGGGGATGGGTGGCTACACCTTC
TRBJ1-3 - - TRBV30 CAWSAGSGNTIYF TGTGCCTGGAGTGCGGGGTCCGGAAACACCATATATTTT
TRBJ2-3 - - TRBV5-4 CASSLELTDTQYF TGTGCCAGCAGCTTGGAGCTCACAGATACGCAGTATTTT
TRBJ2-7 TRBD2 - TRBV27 CASSLEYPAGGSLRSYEQYF TGTGCCAGCAGTTTAGAGTATCCAGCGGGAGGGTCCCTCCGATCCTACGAGCAGTACTTC
TRBJ1-4 - - TRBV19 CASNGATNEKLFF TGTGCCAGTAACGGTGCAACTAATGAAAAACTGTTTTTT
TRBJ2-5 - - TRBV19 CASSIGTGELLETQYF TGTGCCAGTAGTATTGGTACGGGGGAGTTGTTGGAGACCCAGTACTTC
TRBJ2-5 TRBD1 - TRBV28 CASSKSPPGTDF TGTGCCAGCAGTAAATCCCCTCCCGGGACAGACTTC
TRBJ1-2 - - TRBV7-9 CASSFRSFYGYTF TGTGCCAGCAGCTTTCGGAGTTTCTATGGCTACACCTTC
TRBJ1-3 TRBD1 few TRBV5-1 CASSETGGLLSGNTIYF TGCGCCAGCAGTGAGACAGGGGGCCTTCTTTCTGGAAACACCATATATTTT
TRBJ1-5 - - TRBV6-2/TRBV6-3 CASSYTRGSRGQPQHF TGTGCCAGCAGTTACACGAGAGGGTCGAGAGGTCAGCCCCAGCATTTT
TRBJ2-7 - - TRBV19 CASSPRQAQGPYEQYF TGTGCCAGTAGTCCACGACAGGCCCAAGGACCATACGAGCAGTACTTC
TRBJ2-3 TRBD2 once TRBV18 CASSPLAGGPGTDTQYF TGTGCCAGCTCCCCCCTAGCGGGGGGGCCGGGAACAGATACGCAGTATTTT